Below are 12 T cell receptor beta chains sequenced from a single sample in a study of T-cell reconstitution after alpha-beta-depleted transplantation in children. During its preparation, the TCRbeta library received unique molecular identifiers. Via MiXCR, TCRdb re-called the PCR reads, giving one row per CDR3 protein. Here the sample spans 530,000 or so distinct CDR3 sequences, roughly a quarter being singletons. The source was PBMCs, collected before TCRalphabeta/CD19-depleted stem cell transplant. The source of these receptors is a boy under two years old with Wiskott-Aldrich syndrome, due to receive a stem cell transplant.

This clonotype has only a few counts. The chain combines TRBV5-1 with TRBJ2-5, with no clear D. Trimming took 3 bases from V and 4 from J, leaving 7 bases between them. The CDR3 contains 12 residues. Germline V gives CDR1 SGHRS, CDR2 YFSETQ. This chain's CDR3 is CASSWGGETQYF. CDR3 coding DNA: TGCGCCAGCAGCTGGGGTGGAGAGACCCAGTACTTC.

The sample holds many counts of this clonotype. This chain links TRBV2 with TRBJ2-1; TRBD2 matches at 11 bases. Looked up from germline, CDR1 is SNHLY and CDR2 is FYNNEI. V lost 6 bases and J lost 7; bases outside the gene matches: 8. CDR3 length: 15 amino acids. The CDR3 loop reads CASRATSGSRNEQFF. In DNA form, the CDR3 reads TGTGCCAGCAGGGCTACTAGCGGGAGTAGGAATGAGCAGTTCTTC.

The chain combines TRBV15 with TRBJ2-5, with a possible D match to TRBD1 (6 bases). This CDR3 has 15 amino acids. V lost 4 bases and J lost 2, with 14 bases in between. CDR1 is LNHNV, CDR2 YYDKDF, per germline (reference sequence). CDR3 bases: TGTGCCACCAGCACCAACTGGGGACAACAAGAGACCCAGTACTTC. Protein: CATSTNWGQQETQYF.

A word on this clonotype: Its ends do not fully match the called genes, so a read error is possible. This rearrangement joins TRBV7-9 to TRBJ2-3, with D tentatively TRBD2 (8 bases). This CDR3 is 17 amino acids long. Germline CDR1 is SEHNR and CDR2 is FQNEAQ (reference sequence). Here the CDR3 reads CASSLIVGLEGTDKQYF. CDR3 DNA sequence: TGTGCCAGCAGCCTGATCGTGGGACTAGAGGGGACAGATAAGCAGTATTTT.

This clonotype was found a few times. This sequence joins TRBV9 and TRBJ2-1; D possibly corresponds to TRBD1 (6 bases). This CDR3 comprises 15 residues. Looked up from germline, CDR1 is SGDLS and CDR2 is YYNGEE. V was shortened by 3 bases and J by 4 bases, with 14 bases between the two germline ends. CDR3 residues: CASSAQGIGYNEQFF. CDR3 coding DNA: TGTGCCAGCAGCGCCCAGGGGATTGGGTACAATGAGCAGTTCTTC. The full variable domain, with the rest looked up from reference TRBV9 and TRBJ2-1, is DSGVTQTPKHLITATGQRVTLRCSPRSGDLSVYWYQQSLDQGLQFLIQYYNGEERAKGNILERFSAQQFPDLHSELNLSSLELGDSALYFCASSAQGIGYNEQFFGPGTRLTVL.

This clonotype was detected only a few times. The chain links TRBV7-2 to TRBJ2-7; no clear D. Deletions cut 1 base from V and 6 bases from J, with 10 bases between. CDR1 and CDR2 (germline): SGHTA, FQGNSA. CDR3 length: 13 amino acids. CDR3 residues: CASSLGPSGEQYF. The DNA for the CDR3 is TGTGCCAGCAGCTTAGGTCCGTCTGGCGAGCAGTACTTC.

This chain uses TRBV5-1 with TRBJ2-1, with TRBD2 identical over 10 bases. V lost 3 bases and J lost 8; bases outside the gene matches: 8. The CDR3 is 15 residues long. The germline gives CDR1 SGHRS, CDR2 YFSETQ. CDR3 DNA: TGCGCCAGCAGCTCTCTAGCGGGAGTTTTGCATGAGCAGTTCTTC. This codes for CASSSLAGVLHEQFF.

The table lists this clonotype with a few counts. The rearrangement links TRBV5-1 to TRBJ2-5; D assignment may be TRBD1 or TRBD2 (5 bases each). This CDR3 comprises 17 residues. V gave up 0 bases and J gave up 7 bases, with 22 bases separating them. The germline CDR1 and CDR2 sequences are SGHRS and YFSETQ. CDR3 nucleotides: TGCGCCAGCAGCTTGGAGACGGGACGGATATTTCCATTGACCCAGTACTTC. The encoded protein is CASSLETGRIFPLTQYF.

This clonotype has more than one count but fewer than ten. This chain joins TRBV24-1 and TRBJ2-1, with TRBD2 identical over 8 bases. J was trimmed by 3 bases and V by 5 bases; bases with no gene match: 2. The CDR3 has 14 amino acids. CDR1 and CDR2 (germline): KGHDR, SFDVKD. The CDR3: CATSASGYYNEQFF. For the CDR3, the DNA is TGTGCCACCAGTGCTAGCGGGTACTACAATGAGCAGTTCTTC.

This clonotype was recorded once. The chain links TRBV5-1 to TRBJ1-1, with D unclear. This CDR3 spans 13 amino acids. V dropped 3 bases and J dropped 6 bases, with 12 bases sitting between them. Looked up from germline, CDR1 is SGHRS and CDR2 is YFSETQ. The CDR3 DNA follows: TGCGCCAGCAGCTATACTGGTAGGCCTGAAGCTTTCTTT. Translating gives CASSYTGRPEAFF.

V gene TRBV28 combines with J gene TRBJ2-3, with a possible D match to TRBD1 (5 bases). This CDR3 contains 13 residues. Germline V gene data show CDR1 as MDHEN and CDR2 as SYDVKM. Between the trimmed V and J ends, which lost 2 bases and 6 bases, there was a span of 9 bases. The CDR3 DNA is TGTGCCAGCAGTTTAGGCCCAGGGGATACGCAGTATTTT. It yields the protein CASSLGPGDTQYF.

This chain uses TRBV12-3 or TRBV12-4 with TRBJ2-7; D call uncertain. V shed 5 bases and J shed 5 bases, with 7 bases lying between them. This CDR3 has 11 amino acids. Here the CDR3 DNA reads TGTGCCAGCAGTCCGGCCGACGAGCAGTACTTC. It translates to CASSPADEQYF.